Here is one T cell receptor (beta chain) with its context. What it binds is not known. The data stem from a study of cytomegalovirus exposure and HLA in healthy donors. CDR1 is LNHDA and CDR2 is SQIVND in the germline V gene (reference sequence). This CDR3 is 15 amino acids long. Deletions cut 6 bases from V and 0 bases from J, with 14 bases between. Study results and caveats: Follow-up analysis later connected one missense variant in DCLRE1C with trimming of TCR beta V- and J-genes.

A multiplex PCR was run with 60 Vbeta primers and 13 Jbeta primers. Profiled with immunoSEQ multiplex PCR; TCRdb holds only in-frame clones, not every one. The sample holds 150,000 to 200,000 clones, approximately 78% seen once. Sequenced material: PBMCs. The sequence came from a male donor in good health and CMV-seronegative. The chain carries TRBV19 and TRBJ1-1; D gene unclear. The CDR3 DNA is TGTGCCAGTAGCCCCTCGGAGGCCATGAACACTGAAGCTTTCTTT. This encodes CASSPSEAMNTEAFF.